The 19 T cell receptor beta chains reported below all come from one sample, sequenced in a study of blood T cell repertoires in COVID-19. Sequenced by immunoSEQ multiplex PCR; TCRdb stores in-frame clones only, minus some. The table lists about 170,000 clones, roughly 91% of them singletons. The sample taken for sequencing was peripheral blood. The receptors were gathered from a woman aged 50 to 60 with acute or convalescent COVID-19.

The chain carries TRBV5-1 and TRBJ2-1, with 11 bases fitting TRBD2. The CDR3 runs to 15 residues. Unmatched junction bases numbered 4, after V lost 4 bases and J lost 4 bases. Germline loops: CDR1 SGHRS, CDR2 YFSETQ. The CDR3 is CASSQLAGAYNEQFF. The DNA of the CDR3 is TGCGCCAGCAGCCAACTAGCGGGGGCTTACAATGAGCAGTTCTTC. Filled out from reference TRBV5-1 and TRBJ2-1, the complete variable domain reads KAGVTQTPRYLIKTRGQQVTLSCSPISGHRSVSWYQQTPGQGLQFLFEYFSETQRNKGNFPGRFSGRQFSNSRSEMNVSTLELGDSALYLCASSQLAGAYNEQFFGPGTRLTVL.

The V gene is TRBV6-2 or TRBV6-3, the J gene TRBJ1-5; 9 nucleotides align to TRBD1. The germline V gene encodes CDR1 MNHEY and CDR2 SVGEGT. The CDR3 spans 18 residues. Trimming at V came to 6 bases and at J to 0 bases, leaving 12 bases not matched to a gene. The CDR3 is CASRPITGGHHSNQPQHF. The CDR3 DNA sequence: TGTGCCAGCAGGCCTATCACAGGGGGCCATCATAGCAATCAGCCCCAGCATTTT.

The V gene is TRBV19, the J gene TRBJ1-1; D possibly corresponds to TRBD1 (5 bases). V was shortened by 5 bases and J by 1 base, with 11 bases between the two germline ends. Germline loops: CDR1 LNHDA, CDR2 SQIVND (reference sequence). The CDR3 extends over 14 amino acids. The CDR3 sequence: CASSYPTANTEAFF. Here the CDR3 DNA reads TGTGCCAGTAGTTACCCGACAGCGAACACTGAAGCTTTCTTT. The complete variable domain, with remaining parts taken from reference TRBV19 and TRBJ1-1, reads DGGITQSPKYLFRKEGQNVTLSCEQNLNHDAMYWYRQDPGQGLRLIYYSQIVNDFQKGDIAEGYSVSREKKESFPLTVTSAQKNPTAFYLCASSYPTANTEAFFGQGTRLTVV.

This chain uses TRBV6-1 with TRBJ2-2; a weak D match, TRBD2 (5 bases). Between the trimmed V and J ends, which lost 1 base and 4 bases, there was a span of 7 bases. Germline V gives CDR1 MNHNS, CDR2 SASEGT. The CDR3 is 14 amino acids. The CDR3, as DNA: TGTGCCAGCAGTGAAGGGGCGGGCACCGGGGAGCTGTTTTTT. Translating gives CASSEGAGTGELFF.

The chain carries TRBV3-1 (or the pseudogene TRBV3-2) and TRBJ1-6; D gene uncertain. The germline V gene encodes CDR1 LGHDT and CDR2 YNNKEL (reference sequence). V gave up 2 bases and J gave up 5 bases, with 7 bases separating them. CDR3 size: 14 residues. The CDR3 loop is CASSQPRDNSPLHF. CDR3 in DNA: TGTGCCAGCAGCCAACCGAGGGATAATTCACCCCTCCACTTT.

The V call is TRBV14, the J call TRBJ2-1; D gene unclear. The CDR3 runs 15 residues. V dropped 6 bases and J dropped 0 bases, with 12 bases sitting between them. Per germline, CDR1 SGHDN and CDR2 FVKESK. The CDR3 region is CASRESWSSYNEQFF. In DNA form, the CDR3 reads TGTGCCAGCAGAGAGAGTTGGAGCTCCTACAATGAGCAGTTCTTC.

The chain links TRBV7-3 to TRBJ1-6; 10 positions agree with TRBD1. Germline CDR1 and CDR2: SGHTA and FQGTGA. After removal of 5 bases from V and 8 bases from J, the junction contained 3 bases not matched to a gene. CDR3 length: 14 residues. The CDR3 protein is CASSHGTGDSPLHF. The CDR3 nucleotides read TGTGCCAGCAGCCACGGGACAGGGGATTCACCCCTCCACTTT. Full variable domain (remainder filled in from reference TRBV7-3 and TRBJ1-6): GAGVSQTPSNKVTEKGKYVELRCDPISGHTALYWYRQSLGQGPEFLIYFQGTGAADDSGLPNDRFFAVRPEGSVSTLKIQRTERGDSAVYLCASSHGTGDSPLHFGNGTRLTVT.

The gene calls are TRBV14 and TRBJ1-3, with a tentative D call TRBD1 (6 bases). CDR3 size: 14 residues. Germline V gives CDR1 SGHDN, CDR2 FVKESK. The V and J ends lost 4 bases and 3 bases respectively, with 10 bases between them. The CDR3 DNA reads TGTGCCAGCAGCCCTACAGGGCTTGGAAACACCATATATTTT. Translating gives CASSPTGLGNTIYF.

The rearrangement joins TRBV5-7 to TRBJ2-7; 9 nucleotides line up with TRBD1. TRBV5-7 is reported as an ORF; its role is uncertain. CDR3 size: 14 residues. With 1 base clipped from V and 3 bases from J, the junction kept 2 bases outside the gene matches. As DNA, the CDR3 is TGTGCCAGCAGCTTGTCGGGACAGGGCTACGAGCAGTACTTC. This gives the protein CASSLSGQGYEQYF.

V usage is TRBV7-9 and J usage is TRBJ1-2, with D perhaps TRBD1 (5 bases). The CDR3 contains 16 residues. Germline lookup yields CDR1 SEHNR and CDR2 FQNEAQ (reference sequence). V lost 4 bases to trimming and J lost 0 bases, with 15 bases between them. The CDR3 loop is CASSSTGRAANYGYTF. CDR3 DNA: TGTGCCAGCAGCTCAACCGGCAGGGCAGCTAACTATGGCTACACCTTC.

The chain uses TRBV6-5 and TRBJ1-3, with no clear D. The CDR3 totals 13 residues. The ends were cut back, 6 bases at V and 0 bases at J, with 6 bases in the middle. CDR1 and CDR2 from the germline V gene are MNHEY and SVGAGI. CDR3 bases: TGTGCCAGCAGCGACATCTCTGGAAACACCATATATTTT. This codes for CASSDISGNTIYF.

This rearrangement joins TRBV7-2 to TRBJ2-1, with D possibly matching TRBD1 (6 bases). Per the germline V gene, CDR1 is SGHTA and CDR2 is FQGNSA. The CDR3 extends over 14 amino acids. Trimming removed 2 bases from V and 5 bases from J, with 10 bases in between. CDR3 DNA sequence: TGTGCCAGCAGCTTAAACAGGGTGAACAATGAGCAGTTCTTC. Translation: CASSLNRVNNEQFF. Together with reference TRBV7-2 and TRBJ2-1, the CDR3 gives the full variable domain: GAGVSQSPSNKVTEKGKDVELRCDPISGHTALYWYRQSLGQGLEFLIYFQGNSAPDKSGLPSDRFSAERTGGSVSTLTIQRTQQEDSAVYLCASSLNRVNNEQFFGPGTRLTVL.

V is TRBV28 and J is TRBJ2-5; weak D call: TRBD2 (6 bases). Trimming shortened V by 3 bases and J by 2 bases, and 19 bases separated the two germline ends. The CDR3 sequence is 17 residues long. CDR1 and CDR2 (germline): MDHEN, SYDVKM. The CDR3 DNA sequence: TGTGCCAGCAGTTTTCGGAACGCGGGACTCTTACAAGAGACCCAGTACTTC. It translates to CASSFRNAGLLQETQYF.

A single count supports this clone. V and J are TRBV12-3 or TRBV12-4 and TRBJ1-2; D is undetermined. This CDR3 has 11 amino acids. V dropped 8 bases and J dropped 2 bases, with 6 bases sitting between them. The CDR3: CASSRNYGYTF. Here the CDR3 DNA reads TGTGCCAGCTCGCGGAACTATGGCTACACCTTC.

The chain combines TRBV9 with TRBJ1-5; D remains ambiguous. The CDR3 runs 15 residues. Germline V gene lookup returns CDR1 SGDLS and CDR2 YYNGEE. The V gene lost 4 bases and the J gene lost 0 bases, with 11 bases spanning the gap. This CDR3 reads CASSPGEGSNQPQHF. The CDR3, as DNA: TGTGCCAGCAGCCCCGGAGAGGGTAGCAATCAGCCCCAGCATTTT.

The chain couples TRBV7-2 to TRBJ2-7; possible D gene TRBD1, 5 bases. The CDR3 has 17 residues. The germline CDR1 and CDR2 sequences are SGHTA and FQGNSA. V was cut by 6 bases and J by 0 bases, with 21 bases left in between. The CDR3 nucleotides read TGTGCCAGCAGTATGGGGCCAGCCCTAGAGGTCTCCTACGAGCAGTACTTC. Protein: CASSMGPALEVSYEQYF. Combining the CDR3 with reference TRBV7-2 and TRBJ2-7 gives the whole variable domain GAGVSQSPSNKVTEKGKDVELRCDPISGHTALYWYRQSLGQGLEFLIYFQGNSAPDKSGLPSDRFSAERTGGSVSTLTIQRTQQEDSAVYLCASSMGPALEVSYEQYFGPGTRLTVT.

V gene TRBV9 combines with J gene TRBJ2-7, with 11 bases identical to TRBD1. CDR3 length: 16 residues. CDR1 is SGDLS and CDR2 is YYNGEE in the germline V gene. V lost 0 bases, J lost 0 bases, and 2 bases stayed unmatched. The CDR3 nucleotides read TGTGCCAGCAGCGTAGAGGGGACAGGGGGCTCCTACGAGCAGTACTTC. Its translation is CASSVEGTGGSYEQYF.

The chain couples TRBV6-6 to TRBJ1-5; 9 bases are shared with TRBD1. Germline V gene data show CDR1 as MNHNY and CDR2 as SVGAGI (reference sequence). The CDR3 spans 17 residues. Unmatched junction bases numbered 13, after V lost 5 bases and J lost 5 bases. CDR3 loop: CASSPRWDRVYDQPQHF. CDR3 DNA sequence: TGTGCCAGCAGTCCCCGATGGGACAGGGTCTACGATCAGCCCCAGCATTTT.

This chain links TRBV28 with TRBJ1-1; D not certain. CDR1 is MDHEN and CDR2 is SYDVKM in the germline V gene. The CDR3 extends over 12 amino acids. Trimming pared 7 bases from V and 5 bases from J, leaving 11 bases between. DNA for the CDR3: TGTGCCAGCACTCCCGGTAGTACTGAAGCTTTCTTT. Its translation is CASTPGSTEAFF.